The 26 T cell receptor beta chains listed next were all sequenced from one sample in a study of T-cell reconstitution after alpha-beta-depleted transplantation in children. Unique molecular identifiers featured in how the TCRbeta library was prepared. TCRdb re-analysed the PCR reads in MiXCR, keeping a single row per CDR3 protein. The data hold around 670,000 distinct CDR3 sequences, with approximately 14% observed a single time. This specimen was PBMCs, taken before TCRalphabeta/CD19-depleted stem cell transplant. These receptors all stem from a girl aged 2-10 years with congenital amegakaryocytic thrombocytopenia, due to receive a stem cell transplant.

This clonotype has only a few counts. V is TRBV20-1 and J is TRBJ2-1, with 12 nucleotides matching TRBD2. Germline assignment: CDR1 DFQATT and CDR2 SNEGSKA (reference sequence). After removal of 6 bases from V and 8 bases from J, the junction contained 11 bases not matched to a gene. This CDR3 is 15 amino acids long. CDR3 sequence reads: CSATRRLAGVDEQFF. The CDR3 DNA sequence: TGCAGTGCAACCCGTCGACTAGCGGGAGTCGATGAGCAGTTCTTC.

This rearrangement joins TRBV5-1 to TRBJ2-3; 8 bases fit TRBD2. Germline V CDR1 and CDR2: SGHRS, YFSETQ. This CDR3 comprises 16 residues. The junction had 7 bases not matched to a gene; V was cut back by 3 bases and J by 1 base. The CDR3: CASSSTGLARTDTQYF. CDR3 DNA sequence: TGCGCCAGCAGCTCAACCGGACTAGCCCGCACAGATACGCAGTATTTT.

This clonotype was detected many times. The J gene is TRBJ2-5, the V gene TRBV20-1; 7 bases line up with TRBD1. CDR1 is DFQATT, CDR2 SNEGSKA, per germline (reference sequence). J gave up 0 bases and V 5 bases, and 3 bases lay outside the gene matches. The CDR3 contains 13 residues. CDR3 nucleotide sequence: TGCAGTGCTCGGGACAGCAACCAAGAGACCCAGTACTTC. Its protein product is CSARDSNQETQYF.

CDR3 in DNA: TGTGCCATCAGGGGCGACAGTCAAAACATTCAGTACTTC. Translated: CAIRGDSQNIQYF. J is TRBJ2-4 and V is TRBV10-3; tentatively, D is TRBD1 (5 bases). The CDR3 consists of 13 residues. CDR1 is ENHRY and CDR2 is SYGVKD in the germline V gene. V was trimmed by 6 bases and J by 5 bases, leaving 11 bases between them.

This clonotype occurred a few times. The genes are TRBV5-1 and TRBJ2-1; possibly TRBD2 for D (6 bases). The V end lost 4 bases, the J end lost 10 bases, and 18 bases lay between the germline ends. Germline lookup yields CDR1 SGHRS and CDR2 YFSETQ. The CDR3 runs 14 residues. The CDR3 reads CASSGSSGRGEQFF. In nucleotides, the CDR3 is TGCGCCAGCAGCGGAAGTAGCGGACGTGGGGAGCAGTTCTTC. Together with reference TRBV5-1 and TRBJ2-1, the CDR3 gives the full variable domain: KAGVTQTPRYLIKTRGQQVTLSCSPISGHRSVSWYQQTPGQGLQFLFEYFSETQRNKGNFPGRFSGRQFSNSRSEMNVSTLELGDSALYLCASSGSSGRGEQFFGPGTRLTVL.

This clonotype was recorded at least ten times. The chain has TRBV15 and TRBJ2-7; D uncertain. The V and J ends lost 5 bases and 0 bases respectively, with 11 bases between them. The CDR3 runs 14 residues. Germline CDR1 is LNHNV and CDR2 is YYDKDF (reference sequence). CDR3 residues: CATSERPISYEQYF. The DNA of the CDR3 is TGTGCCACCAGCGAACGTCCGATCTCCTACGAGCAGTACTTC.

This clonotype was detected a few times. The rearrangement joins TRBV7-8 to TRBJ2-3; tentatively, D is TRBD2 (6 bases). The V gene's germline CDR1 is SGHVS and CDR2 FQNEAQ. V dropped 5 bases and J dropped 1 base, with 13 bases sitting between them. This CDR3 contains 15 residues. CDR3 protein: CASSQQRVRTDTQYF. CDR3 sequence (DNA): TGTGCCAGCAGCCAACAGCGGGTCCGCACAGATACGCAGTATTTT.

Ten or more counts support this clonotype. The chain is built from TRBV5-1 and TRBJ2-7; D is ambiguous. In germline, CDR1 is SGHRS, CDR2 YFSETQ. The CDR3 has 14 residues. The V end was cut by 3 bases, the J end by 3 bases, with 13 bases between. CDR3 sequence (DNA): TGCGCCAGCAGCTCCCAAACGGCGTTCTACGAGCAGTACTTC. This translates into CASSSQTAFYEQYF.

The V call is TRBV10-2, the J call TRBJ1-2; TRBD1 agrees at 8 bases. Germline V CDR1 and CDR2: WSHSY, SAAADI. V was clipped by 2 bases and J by 0 bases; unmatched bases: 8. This CDR3 region has 17 residues. The CDR3 DNA sequence: TGCGCCAGCAGTGAGCCTCCGGACAGGGTAGCTAACTATGGCTACACCTTC. Its translation: CASSEPPDRVANYGYTF.

The table lists this clonotype with a few counts. The chain recombines TRBV7-9 with TRBJ1-1; 9 bases are shared with TRBD1. This CDR3 contains 15 residues. The junction had 7 bases not matched to a gene; V was cut back by 3 bases and J by 5 bases. Germline V gene sequence: CDR1 SEHNR, CDR2 FQNEAQ (reference sequence). CDR3 in amino acids: CASSLADRGETEAFF. The CDR3 coding sequence is TGTGCCAGCAGCTTGGCGGACAGGGGTGAAACTGAAGCTTTCTTT.

This clonotype occurred many times. The chain recombines TRBV10-3 with TRBJ2-3, with TRBD1 as a possible D gene (5 bases). Trimming took 0 bases from V and 2 from J, leaving 15 bases between them. The CDR3 sequence is 17 residues long. Looked up from germline, CDR1 is ENHRY and CDR2 is SYGVKD. CDR3: CAISESRVKGHTDTQYF. The CDR3 nucleotides are TGTGCCATCAGTGAGTCGAGAGTGAAAGGACACACAGATACGCAGTATTTT.

The sample holds many counts of this clonotype. This sequence joins TRBV20-1 and TRBJ2-1, with D perhaps TRBD1 or TRBD2 (6 bases each). Looked up from germline, CDR1 is DFQATT and CDR2 is SNEGSKA (reference sequence). The CDR3 totals 14 residues. V dropped 3 bases and J dropped 4 bases, with 13 bases sitting between them. The DNA for the CDR3 is TGCAGTGCTAGCGGGGGCCAACTGTACAATGAGCAGTTCTTC. It specifies CSASGGQLYNEQFF.

As for this clonotype: This may be a read error, as it is one base from a much larger clone. The chain is built from TRBV5-1 and TRBJ2-2; possibly TRBD1 for D (6 bases). CDR3 length: 17 amino acids. CDR1 is SGHRS, CDR2 YFSETQ, per germline. CDR3 sequence reads: CARSLNRDHRDTGELFF. CDR3 sequence (DNA): TGCGCCCGCAGCTTGAATCGGGACCACAGGGACACCGGGGAGCTGTTTTTT.

The rearrangement uses TRBV5-6 and TRBJ1-5, with D possibly being TRBD1 (5 bases). The V gene lost 4 bases and the J gene lost 3 bases, with 8 bases spanning the gap. CDR1 is SGHDT and CDR2 is YYEEEE in the germline V gene. The CDR3 consists of 13 residues. The CDR3 nucleotides read TGTGCCAGCAGCGGGGCACCCAATCAGCCCCAGCATTTT. Translation gives CASSGAPNQPQHF.

The chain carries TRBV15 and TRBJ2-7; unclear D gene. V gave up 6 bases and J gave up 0 bases, with 9 bases separating them. The CDR3 loop spans 13 amino acids. Per the germline V gene, CDR1 is LNHNV and CDR2 is YYDKDF (reference sequence). Written as DNA, the CDR3 is TGTGCCACCAGTTATTCCCGCTCCTACGAGCAGTACTTC. Its protein product is CATSYSRSYEQYF. Supplemented by reference TRBV15 and TRBJ2-7, the full variable domain reads DAMVIQNPRYQVTQFGKPVTLSCSQTLNHNVMYWYQQKSSQAPKLLFHYYDKDFNNEADTPDNFQSRRPNTSFCFLDIRSPGLGDTAMYLCATSYSRSYEQYFGPGTRLTVT.

J is TRBJ2-3 and V is TRBV7-8; D not resolved. The germline V gene encodes CDR1 SGHVS and CDR2 FQNEAQ. The V end was cut by 3 bases, the J end by 2 bases, with 9 bases between. The CDR3 sequence is 14 residues long. The CDR3 DNA is TGTGCCAGCAGCTTGAACAGAGTCACAGATACGCAGTATTTT. Translating gives CASSLNRVTDTQYF.

This clonotype was detected many times. This chain joins TRBV5-5 and TRBJ1-1; D is unclear. The V gene's germline CDR1 is SGHKS and CDR2 YYEKEE (reference sequence). The V end lost 7 bases, the J end lost 5 bases, and 18 bases lay between the germline ends. The CDR3 extends over 14 amino acids. DNA for the CDR3: TGTGCCAGCCCCCCCCGACTTGATTCTACTGAAGCTTTCTTT. This codes for CASPPRLDSTEAFF.

The chain uses TRBV5-1 and TRBJ2-2; 8 nucleotides agree with TRBD1. This CDR3 spans 16 amino acids. The V gene end was trimmed by 5 bases and the J gene end by 0 bases; junction bases not matched to a gene: 6. Germline V CDR1 and CDR2: SGHRS, YFSETQ. The CDR3 region is CASRQGTGPNTGELFF. In DNA form, the CDR3 reads TGCGCCAGCAGACAGGGGACAGGCCCGAACACCGGGGAGCTGTTTTTT.

This clonotype was counted between two and nine times. The rearrangement uses TRBV12-3 or TRBV12-4 and TRBJ2-2; D is ambiguous. Trimming took off 1 base at V and 8 bases at J, with 11 bases between the two ends. The CDR3 contains 14 residues. In nucleotides, the CDR3 is TGTGCCAGCAGTTTAGGGATCCGAACTGGGGAGCTGTTTTTT. This encodes CASSLGIRTGELFF.

The rearrangement uses TRBV20-1 and TRBJ2-1; possibly TRBD2 for D (5 bases). Per the germline V gene, CDR1 is DFQATT and CDR2 is SNEGSKA (reference sequence). Trimming shortened V by 0 bases and J by 2 bases, and 11 bases separated the two germline ends. The CDR3 has 15 amino acids. As DNA, the CDR3 is TGCAGTGCTAGAGATCGTAGCGATCCCTACAATGAGCAGTTCTTC. Translating it yields CSARDRSDPYNEQFF.

The chain couples TRBV5-1 to TRBJ2-7; D could derive from TRBD1 or TRBD2 (5 bases each). V gave up 4 bases and J gave up 2 bases, with 16 bases separating them. CDR3 length equals 15 residues. In germline, CDR1 is SGHRS, CDR2 YFSETQ. This chain's CDR3 is CASSLPGPTTYEQYF. DNA of the CDR3: TGCGCCAGCAGCCTGCCGGGACCCACTACCTACGAGCAGTACTTC.

This clonotype was seen many times. The genes are TRBV5-1 and TRBJ2-3, with TRBD2 as a possible D gene (6 bases). The CDR3 is 15 residues long. Germline V CDR1 and CDR2: SGHRS, YFSETQ. V gave up 0 bases and J gave up 6 bases, with 14 bases separating them. This CDR3 reads CASSLESSGGDTQYF. DNA for the CDR3: TGCGCCAGCAGCTTGGAAAGTAGCGGAGGCGATACGCAGTATTTT.

This clonotype was seen ten or more times. This chain connects TRBV9 to TRBJ2-2; D is unclear. With 4 bases removed from V and 7 bases from J, the gap between germline ends came to 14 bases. The CDR3 is 14 residues long. Germline V gene lookup returns CDR1 SGDLS and CDR2 YYNGEE. CDR3 loop: CASSPDVFGGELFF. As DNA, the CDR3 is TGTGCCAGCAGCCCGGACGTGTTCGGCGGGGAGCTGTTTTTT.

This clonotype was recorded at least ten times. V gene TRBV7-9 combines with J gene TRBJ2-1; the match to TRBD2 covers 11 bases. The CDR3 has 14 residues. Germline lookup yields CDR1 SEHNR and CDR2 FQNEAQ (reference sequence). The V and J ends lost 7 bases and 9 bases, in that order; junction bases with no gene match: 8. The CDR3 here is CASTKTSGIGEQFF. The CDR3 nucleotides read TGTGCCAGCACCAAGACTAGCGGGATCGGTGAGCAGTTCTTC.

The CDR3: CATGLAQSTDTQYF. The CDR3 coding sequence is TGTGCCACCGGTTTGGCTCAGAGCACAGATACGCAGTATTTT. This sequence joins TRBV24-1 and TRBJ2-3; D uncertain. This CDR3 has 14 amino acids. In germline, CDR1 is KGHDR, CDR2 SFDVKD. Between the trimmed V and J ends, which lost 9 bases and 0 bases, there was a span of 12 bases.

The sample holds a few counts of this clonotype. V is TRBV7-2 and J is TRBJ2-1; perhaps TRBD2 as D (5 bases). CDR3 length equals 14 residues. Germline V lookup: CDR1 SGHTA, CDR2 FQGNSA. V was pared by 1 base and J by 7 bases, with 11 bases between. CDR3 coding DNA: TGTGCCAGCAGCTTAGGGGAGACGGCTAATGAGCAGTTCTTC. Its translation: CASSLGETANEQFF.